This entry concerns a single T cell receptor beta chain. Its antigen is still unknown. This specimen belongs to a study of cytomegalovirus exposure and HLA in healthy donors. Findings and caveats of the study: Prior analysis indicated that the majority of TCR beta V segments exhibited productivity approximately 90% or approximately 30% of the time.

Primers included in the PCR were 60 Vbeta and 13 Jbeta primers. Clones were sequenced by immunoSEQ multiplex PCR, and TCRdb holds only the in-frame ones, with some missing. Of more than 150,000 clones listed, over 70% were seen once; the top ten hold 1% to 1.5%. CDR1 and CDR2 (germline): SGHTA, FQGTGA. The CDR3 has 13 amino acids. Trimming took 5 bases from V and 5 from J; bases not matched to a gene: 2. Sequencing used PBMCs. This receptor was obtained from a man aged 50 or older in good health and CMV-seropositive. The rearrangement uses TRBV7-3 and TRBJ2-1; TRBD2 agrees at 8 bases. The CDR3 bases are TGTGCCAGCAGCCGGGGGGGGGACAATGAGCAGTTCTTC. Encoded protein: CASSRGGDNEQFF.